Described below is a single T cell receptor (beta chain) sequence and its context. Primers for the PCR totalled 60 Vbeta and 13 Jbeta. TCRdb's table, derived via immunoSEQ multiplex PCR, lists solely in-frame clones and lacks some. The sample shows approximately 220,000 clones, nearly 80% of them seen only once. This sample is drawn from a study of cytomegalovirus exposure and HLA in healthy donors. At the level of the study: As released early, the data held about 85 million unique TCRs from HLA-typed donors.

The germline gives CDR1 SGHRS, CDR2 YFSETQ. V lost 1 base, J lost 6 bases, and 14 bases lay in between. The CDR3 length is 14 residues. Material: PBMCs. This TCR derives from a young man in good health and CMV-seronegative. The chain has TRBV5-1 and TRBJ2-7; maybe TRBD2 (7 bases). CDR3 sequence: CASSLSGGRVEQYF. In nucleotides, the CDR3 is TGCGCCAGCAGCTTGTCGGGGGGCCGGGTCGAGCAGTACTTC.